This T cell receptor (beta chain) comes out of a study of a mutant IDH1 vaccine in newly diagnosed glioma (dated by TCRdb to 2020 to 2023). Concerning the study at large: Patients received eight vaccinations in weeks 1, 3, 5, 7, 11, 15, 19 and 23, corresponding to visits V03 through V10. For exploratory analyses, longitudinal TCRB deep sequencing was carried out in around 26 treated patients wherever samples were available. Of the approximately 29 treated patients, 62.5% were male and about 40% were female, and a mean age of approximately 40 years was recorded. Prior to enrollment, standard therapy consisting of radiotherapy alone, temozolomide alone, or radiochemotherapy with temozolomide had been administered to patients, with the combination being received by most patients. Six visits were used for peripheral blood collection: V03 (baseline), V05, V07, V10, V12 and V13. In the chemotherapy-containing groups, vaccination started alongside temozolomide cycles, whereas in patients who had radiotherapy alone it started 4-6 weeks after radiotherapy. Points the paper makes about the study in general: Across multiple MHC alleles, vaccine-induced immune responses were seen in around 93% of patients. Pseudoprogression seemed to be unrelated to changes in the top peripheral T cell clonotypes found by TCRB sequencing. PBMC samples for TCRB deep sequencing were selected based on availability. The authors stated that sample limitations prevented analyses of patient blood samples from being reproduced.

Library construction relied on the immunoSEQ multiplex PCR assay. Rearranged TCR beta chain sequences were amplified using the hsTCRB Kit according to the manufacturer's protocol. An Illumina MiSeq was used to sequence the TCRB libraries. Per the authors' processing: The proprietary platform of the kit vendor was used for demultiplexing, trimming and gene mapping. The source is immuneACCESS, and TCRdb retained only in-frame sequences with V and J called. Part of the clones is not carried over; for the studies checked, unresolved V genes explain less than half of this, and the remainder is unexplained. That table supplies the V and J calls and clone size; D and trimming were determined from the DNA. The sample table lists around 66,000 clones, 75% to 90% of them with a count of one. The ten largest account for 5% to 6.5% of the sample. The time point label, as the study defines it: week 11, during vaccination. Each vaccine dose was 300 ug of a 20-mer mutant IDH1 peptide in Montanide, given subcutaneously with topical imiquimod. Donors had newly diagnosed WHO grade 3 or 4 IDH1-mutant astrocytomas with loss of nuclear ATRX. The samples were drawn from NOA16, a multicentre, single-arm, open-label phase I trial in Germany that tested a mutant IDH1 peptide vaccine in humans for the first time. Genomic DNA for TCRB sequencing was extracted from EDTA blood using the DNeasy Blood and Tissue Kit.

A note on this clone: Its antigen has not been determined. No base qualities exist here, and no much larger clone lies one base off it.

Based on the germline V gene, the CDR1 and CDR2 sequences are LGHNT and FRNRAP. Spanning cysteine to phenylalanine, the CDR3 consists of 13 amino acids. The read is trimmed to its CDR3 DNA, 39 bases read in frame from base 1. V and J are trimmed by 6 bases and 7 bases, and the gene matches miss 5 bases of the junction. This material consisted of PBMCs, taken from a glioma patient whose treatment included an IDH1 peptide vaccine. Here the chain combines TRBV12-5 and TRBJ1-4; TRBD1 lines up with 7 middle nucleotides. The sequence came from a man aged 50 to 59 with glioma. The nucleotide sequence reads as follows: TGTGCTAGTGGGAAGGGGGCGGGTGAAAAACTGTTTTTT. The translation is CASGKGAGEKLFF.